This TCR beta chain was obtained from a study of cytomegalovirus exposure and HLA in healthy donors. V lost 7 bases to trimming and J lost 2 bases; unmatched junction nucleotides: 7. Germline lookup yields CDR1 SGHRS and CDR2 YFSETQ. There are 14 residues in the CDR3. PCR employed 60 Vbeta and 13 Jbeta primers. Data came from immunoSEQ multiplex PCR; TCRdb stores just in-frame clones and leaves some out. The sample records roughly 60,000 clones, under 80% being singletons. This clone has only a few counts. Its antigen remains unknown. General study findings and limits: The authors confirmed in vitro that three CMV-associated chains were specific for CMV antigens. Most observed TCR sequences were rare, whereas some public TCRs were detected in many donors.

The receptor was isolated from a woman in her thirties in good health and CMV-seronegative. V gene TRBV5-1 combines with J gene TRBJ2-3, with TRBD1 matching 7 bases. Material for sequencing was PBMCs. The CDR3 sequence: CASGWTGATDTQYF. CDR3 DNA: TGCGCCAGCGGTTGGACAGGCGCCACAGATACGCAGTATTTT.